This record looks at one TCR beta chain sequence and its context. The antigen is undetermined. The data derive from a study of OX40 agonist ivuxolimab in advanced cancers. Background on the study: Three patients, one with hepatocellular carcinoma and two with cutaneous melanoma, responded partially.

Study-level findings and limits: Relative to CD4+ cells, CD8+ T cells on average had more expanded clones.

Germline loops: CDR1 MNHNY, CDR2 SVGAGI (reference sequence). This CDR3 region has 13 residues. Between the trimmed V and J ends, which lost 0 bases and 3 bases, there was a span of 6 bases. The method was immunoSEQ multiplex PCR; TCRdb's version includes in-frame clones alone and lacks a portion of them. The top ten hold about 0.5% of the sample, which has 85,000 to 130,000 clones, approximately 90% seen once. This clonotype was sampled from an adult with an advanced solid tumor such as melanoma, head and neck, liver or kidney cancer. J is TRBJ2-7 and V is TRBV6-6, with D unresolved. The material was CD4+ or CD8+ T cells sorted from blood, obtained in a trial of the OX40 agonist ivuxolimab. This CDR3 is CASSYSRSYEQYF. CDR3 DNA: TGTGCCAGCAGTTACTCAAGGAGCTACGAGCAGTACTTC.